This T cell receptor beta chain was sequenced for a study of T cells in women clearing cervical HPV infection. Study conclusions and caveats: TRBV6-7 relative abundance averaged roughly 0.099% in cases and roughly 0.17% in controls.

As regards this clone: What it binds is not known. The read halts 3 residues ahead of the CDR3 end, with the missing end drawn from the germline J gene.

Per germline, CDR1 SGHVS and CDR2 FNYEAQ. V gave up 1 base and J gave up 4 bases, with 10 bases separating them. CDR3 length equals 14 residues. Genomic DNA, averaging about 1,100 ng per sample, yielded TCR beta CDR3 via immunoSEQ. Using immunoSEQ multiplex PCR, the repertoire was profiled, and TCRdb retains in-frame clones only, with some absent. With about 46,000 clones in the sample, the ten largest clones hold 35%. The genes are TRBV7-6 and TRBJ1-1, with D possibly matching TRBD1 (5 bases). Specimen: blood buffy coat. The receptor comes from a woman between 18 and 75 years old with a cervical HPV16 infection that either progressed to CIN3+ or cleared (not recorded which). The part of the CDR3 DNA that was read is TGTGCCAGCAGCTTAGGGGGCGTTGGCACTGAA. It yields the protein CASSLGGVGTE. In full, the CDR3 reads CASSLGGVGTEAFF.